This entry is about one TCR beta chain. Its antigen is not identified. This sample is part of a study of tissue T cells after allogeneic stem cell transplantation. About the study: Pathologist review favored tissue samples showing histologically apparent lymphocytes.

General study results and limits: Blood and spleen captured only part of the tissue TCR repertoire. Across patients, clones rarely overlapped, yet motif clusters were shared tissue-specifically.

Produced via immunoSEQ multiplex PCR; TCRdb's table is partial and in-frame only. The sample lists a few thousand clones; 74% were seen once. The CDR3 has 14 residues. The germline V gene encodes CDR1 MNHEY and CDR2 SVGAGI. Trimming took 7 bases from V and 2 from J; bases not matched to a gene: 4. This research-autopsy study prospectively enrolled adult allogeneic hematopoietic cell transplant recipients with steroid-refractory graft-versus-host disease. The V and J genes are TRBV6-5 and TRBJ2-7; 11 nucleotides align to TRBD1. The clonotype originates from a male patient of 60 years or more with steroid-refractory graft-versus-host disease after an allogeneic stem cell transplant. Part of the T cell pool may stem from the graft donor. Sequences were derived from left colon tissue, sampled at autopsy. This chain's CDR3 is CASNQGQGAYEQYF. The CDR3 region has the DNA TGTGCCAGCAATCAGGGACAGGGGGCCTACGAGCAGTACTTC.